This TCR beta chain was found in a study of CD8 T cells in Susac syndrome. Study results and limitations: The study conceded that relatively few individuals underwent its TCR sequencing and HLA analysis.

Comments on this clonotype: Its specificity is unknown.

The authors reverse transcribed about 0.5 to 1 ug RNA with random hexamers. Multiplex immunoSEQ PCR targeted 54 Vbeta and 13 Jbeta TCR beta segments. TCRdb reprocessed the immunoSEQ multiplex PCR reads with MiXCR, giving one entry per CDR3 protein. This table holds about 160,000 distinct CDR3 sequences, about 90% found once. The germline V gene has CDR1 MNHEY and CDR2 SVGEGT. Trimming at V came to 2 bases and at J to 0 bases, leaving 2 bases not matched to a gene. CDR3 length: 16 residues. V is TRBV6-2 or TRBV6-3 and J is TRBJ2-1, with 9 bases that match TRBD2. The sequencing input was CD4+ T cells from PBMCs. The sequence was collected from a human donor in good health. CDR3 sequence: CASSYHSGSSYNEQFF. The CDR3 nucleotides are TGTGCCAGCAGTTACCATAGCGGGAGCTCCTACAATGAGCAGTTCTTC.